This TCR beta chain appears in the sequencing data of a study of PD-1 blockade in classical Hodgkin lymphoma. Study results and limitations: By C4D1, CD4+ diversity increased significantly, especially in complete responders.

Germline V gives CDR1 SGHTA, CDR2 FQGNSA. V lost 3 bases and J lost 4, with 9 bases in between. This CDR3 region has 13 residues. Time point described: cycle 4 day 1 (C4D1), after more than five weeks of nivolumab. Every one of the patients relapsed after autologous stem cell transplantation (brentuximab vedotin exposure was variable). Here immunoSEQ multiplex PCR was the method, and the copy in TCRdb shows in-frame clones only, minus some. This table has roughly 86,000 clones, 83% appearing once. Worth noting for this clone: The antigen remains undetermined.

Material: peripheral blood mononuclear cells (PBMCs), obtained before the fourth cycle of nivolumab. This TCR came from a human donor with classical Hodgkin lymphoma. This chain connects TRBV7-2 to TRBJ1-2; D not certain. CDR3 sequence: CASSFDNIYGYTF. The CDR3 coding sequence is TGTGCCAGCAGCTTTGACAATATCTATGGCTACACCTTC.